Below, 29 T cell receptor beta chains from the same sample are listed, as sequenced in a study of T cells in localized non-small cell lung cancer. Produced via immunoSEQ multiplex PCR; TCRdb's table is partial and in-frame only. The data hold fewer than 15,000 clones, with approximately 84% observed a single time. Sequencing was performed on peripheral blood, taken before any cancer treatment. Receptors were obtained from a male donor at least 60 years old with stage I squamous cell lung carcinoma.

The J gene is TRBJ2-1, the V gene TRBV5-1; 8 bases line up with TRBD1. The V and J ends lost 2 bases and 8 bases, in that order; junction bases with no gene match: 9. The CDR3 contains 15 residues. CDR1 is SGHRS, CDR2 YFSETQ, per germline. The CDR3 DNA reads as TGCGCCAGCAGCTTTTCAGACAGGGGTTTCTATGAGCAGTTCTTC. The encoded protein is CASSFSDRGFYEQFF.

The chain links TRBV7-2 to TRBJ2-1, with 10 nucleotides matching TRBD1. This CDR3 is built from 17 residues. V lost 0 bases and J lost 7; bases outside the gene matches: 9. Germline V gives CDR1 SGHTA, CDR2 FQGNSA. The CDR3 DNA follows: TGTGCCAGCAGCTTAGCTGTGACAGGGGGCCCCGGGAATGAGCAGTTCTTC. This codes for CASSLAVTGGPGNEQFF. Filled out from reference TRBV7-2 and TRBJ2-1, the complete variable domain reads GAGVSQSPSNKVTEKGKDVELRCDPISGHTALYWYRQSLGQGLEFLIYFQGNSAPDKSGLPSDRFSAERTGGSVSTLTIQRTQQEDSAVYLCASSLAVTGGPGNEQFFGPGTRLTVL.

The chain recombines TRBV10-2 with TRBJ2-2; possible D gene TRBD2, 5 bases. The CDR3 has 11 amino acids. Germline V gene data show CDR1 as WSHSY and CDR2 as SAAADI. Trimming shortened V by 7 bases and J by 7 bases, and 7 bases separated the two germline ends. The CDR3 nucleotides read TGCGCCAGCATGCGGGTCGGGGAGCTGTTTTTT. The encoded protein is CASMRVGELFF.

The chain uses TRBV11-2 and TRBJ2-3, with 9 bases aligning to TRBD1. CDR3 length: 13 residues. The V segment lost 5 bases and the J segment 8 bases; nucleotides outside the gene matches: 5. CDR1 and CDR2 from the germline V gene are SGHAT and FQNNGV. The CDR3 DNA reads TGTGCCAGCAGCGAGGGACAGGGCCGTACGCAGTATTTT. It codes for CASSEGQGRTQYF.

The rearrangement joins TRBV4-1 to TRBJ1-1, with D perhaps matching TRBD1 (5 bases). CDR3 length equals 17 residues. The V and J ends lost 0 bases and 0 bases respectively, with 14 bases between them. Germline V CDR1 and CDR2: MGHRA, YSYEKL. As DNA, the CDR3 is TGCGCCAGCAGCCAAGAGGGGGGGACGGAAGTGAACACTGAAGCTTTCTTT. Translated, it gives CASSQEGGTEVNTEAFF.

The chain combines TRBV7-2 with TRBJ1-1, with unresolved D. Germline CDR1 reads SGHTA; CDR2 reads FQGNSA. The CDR3 loop spans 13 amino acids. Deletions cut 8 bases from V and 0 bases from J, with 10 bases between. The CDR3 sequence: CASCAGMNTEAFF. CDR3 sequence (DNA): TGTGCCAGCTGCGCCGGAATGAACACTGAAGCTTTCTTT.

This rearrangement joins TRBV11-2 to TRBJ2-3, with no clear D. Trimming stripped 0 bases from V and 0 bases from J, with 4 bases between. The CDR3 loop spans 14 amino acids. Germline V gene lookup returns CDR1 SGHAT and CDR2 FQNNGV. CDR3 in amino acids: CASSLDLSTDTQYF. The CDR3, as DNA: TGTGCCAGCAGCTTAGACCTTAGCACAGATACGCAGTATTTT.

This clone appeared a few times. The chain joins TRBV29-1 to TRBJ1-2, with 8 bases identical to TRBD1. Germline V lookup: CDR1 SQVTM, CDR2 ANQGSEA. V was clipped by 7 bases and J by 3 bases; unmatched bases: 7. CDR3 length: 13 residues. The CDR3 nucleotides are TGCAGCGCCACGTCAGGGGGCGACTATGGCTACACCTTC. Protein: CSATSGGDYGYTF. Full variable domain (outside the CDR3, taken from reference TRBV29-1 and TRBJ1-2): SAVISQKPSRDICQRGTSLTIQCQVDSQVTMMFWYRQQPGQSLTLIATANQGSEATYESGFVIDKFPISRPNLTFSTLTVSNMSPEDSSIYLCSATSGGDYGYTFGSGTRLTVV.

This clone was observed a handful of times. The chain couples TRBV5-4 to TRBJ2-7; possible D gene TRBD1, 6 bases. Trimming left V 6 bases short and J 3 bases short, with 19 bases between. From germline, CDR1 is SGHNT and CDR2 YYREEE (reference sequence). This CDR3 spans 15 amino acids. The CDR3 is CASTDKGQTHYEQYF. CDR3 bases: TGTGCCAGCACCGACAAAGGACAGACCCACTACGAGCAGTACTTC.

The V and J genes are TRBV29-1 and TRBJ1-5; TRBD1 matches 7 bases. The CDR3 sequence is 12 residues long. The germline gives CDR1 SQVTM, CDR2 ANQGSEA. The V segment lost 7 bases and the J segment 9 bases; nucleotides outside the gene matches: 9. CDR3 nucleotide sequence: TGCAGCGGCGGACAGGCCCGGTGGCCCCAGCATTTT. Its translation is CSGGQARWPQHF.

V is TRBV7-9 and J is TRBJ2-7; D possibly corresponds to TRBD2 (6 bases). This CDR3 has 15 residues. V dropped 5 bases and J dropped 5 bases, with 19 bases sitting between them. The germline V gene has CDR1 SEHNR and CDR2 FQNEAQ (reference sequence). The CDR3 region has the DNA TGTGCCAGCAGCGACGGAGGGGCCTCCCTCCACGAGCAGTACTTC. It translates to CASSDGGASLHEQYF.

The J gene is TRBJ2-2, the V gene TRBV7-3; D ambiguous. The germline V gene has CDR1 SGHTA and CDR2 FQGTGA. With 6 bases removed from V and 0 bases from J, the gap between germline ends came to 5 bases. This CDR3 has 13 residues. The DNA of the CDR3 is TGTGCCAGCAGTATCACGAACACCGGGGAGCTGTTTTTT. Amino acids: CASSITNTGELFF.

The V gene is TRBV10-3, the J gene TRBJ1-2, with D possibly TRBD1 on 5 matching bases. There are 15 residues in the CDR3. The V end was cut by 0 bases, the J end by 4 bases, with 12 bases between. In germline, CDR1 is ENHRY, CDR2 SYGVKD. CDR3 in amino acids: CAISESTGRFYGYTF. The CDR3, as DNA: TGTGCCATCAGTGAGTCGACGGGACGGTTCTATGGCTACACCTTC.

The chain carries TRBV2 and TRBJ2-1; D possibly corresponds to TRBD2 (6 bases). CDR1 is SNHLY and CDR2 is FYNNEI in the germline V gene. This CDR3 region has 11 residues. The ends were cut back, 9 bases at V and 8 bases at J, with 11 bases in the middle. CDR3 bases: TGTGCCAGTCGGACTACTCATGAGCAGTTCTTC. Amino acids: CASRTTHEQFF.

The chain joins TRBV7-2 to TRBJ2-1; D not resolved. The CDR3 spans 12 residues. The V and J ends lost 5 bases and 6 bases respectively, with 8 bases between them. Germline V gives CDR1 SGHTA, CDR2 FQGNSA. DNA for the CDR3: TGTGCCAGCAGCCCGACCGGCAATGAGCAGTTCTTC. Amino acid sequence: CASSPTGNEQFF.

The V and J genes are TRBV7-6 and TRBJ2-1, with TRBD2 matching over 9 bases. In germline, CDR1 is SGHVS, CDR2 FNYEAQ. Losses at the gene ends were 1 base for V and 4 bases for J; bases not matched to a gene: 5. The CDR3 consists of 16 residues. The CDR3 sequence is CASSLDILAGYNEQFF. The CDR3 region has the DNA TGTGCCAGCAGCTTAGATATTCTAGCGGGATACAATGAGCAGTTCTTC.

The chain uses TRBV11-2 and TRBJ2-3; TRBD1 matches 7 bases. V shed 5 bases and J 2 bases; nucleotides not matched to a gene: 13. This CDR3 is built from 17 residues. The germline V gene has CDR1 SGHAT and CDR2 FQNNGV. The CDR3 sequence is CASSQPPRDSTTDTQYF. The DNA for the CDR3 is TGTGCCAGCAGCCAACCCCCTCGGGACAGCACCACAGATACGCAGTATTTT. Looking up the rest from reference TRBV11-2 and TRBJ2-3 gives the full variable domain: EAGVAQSPRYKIIEKRQSVAFWCNPISGHATLYWYQQILGQGPKLLIQFQNNGVVDDSQLPKDRFSAERLKGVDSTLKIQPAKLEDSAVYLCASSQPPRDSTTDTQYFGPGTRLTVL.

V and J are TRBV27 and TRBJ2-2; TRBD1 agrees at 12 bases. The germline V gene has CDR1 MNHEY and CDR2 SMNVEV (reference sequence). The CDR3 totals 16 residues. The J segment lost 7 bases and the V segment lost 0 bases, leaving 3 bases of the junction unmatched. CDR3: CASSLSGTGGFGELFF. DNA for the CDR3: TGTGCCAGCAGTTTATCAGGGACAGGGGGCTTCGGGGAGCTGTTTTTT.

J is TRBJ1-1 and V is TRBV5-1; D gene ambiguous. This CDR3 contains 18 residues. Germline V gene lookup returns CDR1 SGHRS and CDR2 YFSETQ. V was clipped by 4 bases and J by 0 bases, with 22 bases between them. The CDR3 here is CASSPRRGLRTLNTEAFF. CDR3 bases: TGCGCCAGCAGCCCTCGTCGCGGGCTGAGAACCTTGAACACTGAAGCTTTCTTT.

The chain uses TRBV19 and TRBJ2-7; D uncertain. The germline gives CDR1 LNHDA, CDR2 SQIVND (reference sequence). The ends were cut back, 3 bases at V and 1 base at J, with 10 bases in the middle. The CDR3 is 14 residues long. This chain's CDR3 is CASSMIGRSYEQYF. As DNA, the CDR3 is TGTGCCAGTAGTATGATCGGGCGATCCTACGAGCAGTACTTC.

The rearrangement links TRBV5-4 to TRBJ2-7; the D gene is possibly TRBD2 (6 bases). CDR1 and CDR2 from the germline V gene are SGHNT and YYREEE (reference sequence). With 4 bases removed from V and 3 bases from J, the gap between germline ends came to 23 bases. This CDR3 contains 17 residues. Here the CDR3 DNA reads TGTGCCAGCAGCCCGGGGGTGGGGAACGTTAGGATCTACGAGCAGTACTTC. Encoded protein: CASSPGVGNVRIYEQYF. The whole variable domain, filled in from reference TRBV5-4 and TRBJ2-7, reads ETGVTQSPTHLIKTRGQQVTLRCSSQSGHNTVSWYQQALGQGPQFIFQYYREEENGRGNFPPRFSGLQFPNYSSELNVNALELDDSALYLCASSPGVGNVRIYEQYFGPGTRLTVT.

This chain connects TRBV29-1 to TRBJ2-1; weak D call: TRBD1 (5 bases). Germline CDR1 reads SQVTM; CDR2 reads ANQGSEA. V lost 2 bases and J lost 8, with 7 bases in between. CDR3 size: 11 residues. The CDR3 bases are TGCAGCGTTGAAAGGGGCCATGAGCAGTTCTTC. Translating it yields CSVERGHEQFF.

This clone was seen only once. The chain recombines TRBV29-1 with TRBJ2-1; the D gene is possibly TRBD2 (5 bases). The germline V gene has CDR1 SQVTM and CDR2 ANQGSEA. The CDR3 covers 11 residues. The CDR3: CSLGLYNEQFF. The CDR3 DNA reads as TGCAGTCTTGGACTCTACAATGAGCAGTTCTTC.

This clone has just a few counts. This chain connects TRBV2 to TRBJ1-2, with TRBD1 identical over 8 bases. V lost 6 bases to trimming and J lost 8 bases; unmatched junction nucleotides: 5. Germline V lookup: CDR1 SNHLY, CDR2 FYNNEI. CDR3 length equals 12 residues. The CDR3 here is CASSPDRVGYTF. The CDR3 DNA reads TGTGCCAGCAGCCCGGACAGGGTCGGCTACACCTTC.

This chain joins TRBV19 and TRBJ1-2; 10 bases match TRBD1. J was trimmed by 7 bases and V by 3 bases; bases with no gene match: 5. The CDR3 runs 14 residues. CDR1 is LNHDA and CDR2 is SQIVND in the germline V gene (reference sequence). Here the CDR3 DNA reads TGTGCCAGTAGTATCGACAGGGGGCTAGGTGGCTACACCTTC. Translation gives CASSIDRGLGGYTF.

V is TRBV7-6 and J is TRBJ2-3; D is undetermined. The CDR3 is 14 residues long. In germline, CDR1 is SGHVS, CDR2 FNYEAQ. Trimming cost V 3 bases and J 4 bases, with 11 bases left between them. The CDR3 nucleotides are TGTGCCAGCAGCTTGTATCCGGGCCCAGATACGCAGTATTTT. It codes for CASSLYPGPDTQYF.

This clone was picked up one time. The V gene is TRBV5-1, the J gene TRBJ2-3; 9 bases agree with TRBD2. J was trimmed by 5 bases and V by 3 bases; bases with no gene match: 10. Germline CDR1 SGHRS, CDR2 YFSETQ. The CDR3 contains 16 residues. CDR3 region: CASSSLQAGGGDTQYF. The DNA for the CDR3 is TGCGCCAGCAGCTCCCTCCAGGCGGGAGGGGGAGATACGCAGTATTTT.

J is TRBJ2-5 and V is TRBV4-1; 12 bases map to TRBD2. Germline assignment: CDR1 MGHRA and CDR2 YSYEKL. The length of the CDR3 is 18 residues. Trimming cost V 0 bases and J 0 bases; bases outside gene matches: 5. CDR3 coding DNA: TGCGCCAGCAGCCAAGAACTAGCGGGAGGAAATTACCAAGAGACCCAGTACTTC. This translates into CASSQELAGGNYQETQYF.

The chain is built from TRBV5-4 and TRBJ1-2; possible D gene TRBD1, 5 bases. The CDR3 consists of 13 residues. The germline V gene has CDR1 SGHNT and CDR2 YYREEE (reference sequence). The germline V and J ends were trimmed by 4 bases and 4 bases, with 11 bases remaining between them. CDR3 amino acids: CASSLGAFYGYTF. In DNA form, the CDR3 reads TGTGCCAGCAGCCTTGGGGCGTTCTATGGCTACACCTTC. Combining the CDR3 with reference TRBV5-4 and TRBJ1-2 gives the whole variable domain ETGVTQSPTHLIKTRGQQVTLRCSSQSGHNTVSWYQQALGQGPQFIFQYYREEENGRGNFPPRFSGLQFPNYSSELNVNALELDDSALYLCASSLGAFYGYTFGSGTRLTVV.